This TCR beta chain derives from a study of blood T cell repertoires in COVID-19. Study context: Some COVID-19 samples were acute and others convalescent; all came from the United States, Italy and Spain. PBMCs, B-cell-depleted T cells, or T cells were the source of the cDNA or gDNA that made up the material.

Original processing notes: Researchers report that nucleated cell counts were estimated from reference gene primer amplification. Only in-frame clones appear in the TCRdb table, and some are missing; sequencing was by immunoSEQ multiplex PCR. V, J and clone size are those of that table, while D and trimming were read from the DNA. The sample includes 200,000 to 250,000 clones, around four fifths of them seen just once. The CDR3 is 14 residues long. The germline CDR1 and CDR2 sequences are ENHRY and SYGVKD. The V and J ends lost 6 bases and 0 bases respectively, with 9 bases between them. Followed longitudinally, the Seattle patients had been enrolled during active infection.

The clonotype originates from a woman older than 75 with COVID-19, enrolled during active disease. The chain uses TRBV10-3 and TRBJ1-5; D not resolved. Material for sequencing was peripheral blood. The DNA for the CDR3 is TGTGCCATCAGCCCTCAGGTTAGCAATCAGCCCCAGCATTTT. Protein: CAISPQVSNQPQHF.